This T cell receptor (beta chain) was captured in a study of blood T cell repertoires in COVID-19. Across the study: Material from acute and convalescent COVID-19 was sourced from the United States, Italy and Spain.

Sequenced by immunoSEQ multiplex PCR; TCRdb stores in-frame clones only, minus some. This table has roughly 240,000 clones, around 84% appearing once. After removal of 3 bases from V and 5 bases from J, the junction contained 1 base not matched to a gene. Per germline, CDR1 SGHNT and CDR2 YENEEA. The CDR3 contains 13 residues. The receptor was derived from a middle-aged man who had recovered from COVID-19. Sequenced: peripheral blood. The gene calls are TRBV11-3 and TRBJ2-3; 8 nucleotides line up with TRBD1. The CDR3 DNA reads TGTGCCAGCAGCTTTGGACAGGGAGATACGCAGTATTTT. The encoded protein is CASSFGQGDTQYF.